This T cell receptor (beta chain) was recorded in a study of T cells in Graves' hyperthyroidism and ophthalmopathy (dated 2019 in TCRdb). The study in broad terms: Peripheral blood samples were taken at initial diagnosis, before any treatment was given. Thyroid tissue and blood T-cell repertoires from about six Graves' hyperthyroidism patients were also compared in the study. The 100 or so discovery patients were randomly split 7:3 into training and test sets. TCR Vbeta CDR3 sequencing of approximately 140 peripheral blood samples (more than 40 ophthalmopathy, around 80 hyperthyroidism and around 17 progressor patients) is reported in the paper. Prospective prediction of ophthalmopathy was tested in an independent validation cohort consisting of roughly 20 hyperthyroidism patients and 17 patients who later progressed to ophthalmopathy. Following sampling, methimazole starting at 30 mg daily was given to hyperthyroidism patients, and high-dose intravenous methylprednisolone was given to ophthalmopathy patients. To identify distinguishing TCR V-J signatures, a discovery cohort of roughly 100 patients was used, comprising 40 to 45 with Graves' ophthalmopathy and 57 with stable Graves' hyperthyroidism. The study at large found these results: No statistical method was used to fix the sample size in advance, and group allocation was not hidden from the investigators. A 13 V-J signature model separated ophthalmopathy from stable hyperthyroidism, with approximately 87% sensitivity and 81% to 82% specificity in cross-validation and 80%/75% in testing. Most expanded thyroid clonotypes (frequency above 0.001) were also detected in blood, a finding suggesting that blood repertoires may reflect thyroid immune responses. In validation, the model predicted progression to ophthalmopathy a median of 6.5 months before onset, with about 70% sensitivity and nearly 75% specificity.

Its CDR3 holds 14 amino acids, cysteine through phenylalanine. Only CDR3 DNA remains: 42 bases, in frame from the first base. The germline V gene yields MDHEN for CDR1 and SYDVKM for CDR2. Ophthalmopathy patients had moderately to severely active disease, Clinical Activity Score of at least 3, NOSPECS grade of at least 4, and duration under 3 months. The study excluded patients with uncontrolled infections, other autoimmune diseases, pregnancy or lactation. Diagnoses relied on clinical symptoms, serum thyroxine and TRAb, thyroid ultrasound and orbital computed tomography. PBMCs were separated from roughly 10 ml of fresh peripheral blood using Ficoll-Paque density gradient centrifugation. Total RNA was extracted using Trizol reagent, and RNA quality was assessed on an Agilent 2100 Bioanalyzer. For this clonotype: Its cognate antigen has yet to be identified. One end of the junction does not line up with germline, which may come from a read error.

Amplification of TCR beta CDR3 regions was carried out from RNA transcripts. For the first round of RT-PCR on the TCR CDR3, the HTBI primer set was used together with the Qiagen OneStep RT-PCR kit. The libraries were constructed in a second round of multiplex PCR and then size-selected and purified. The libraries were sequenced on an Illumina HiSeq2000 using paired-end 100 bp reads. Processing in the source paper ran as follows. SOAPnuke was used to process the raw data, removing reads that contained adapters or uncalled bases, had a mean Phred below 15, or lacked an exact match to the constant primer or identifier. High-quality paired reads were merged with COPE v1.2.5, and unique nucleotide sequences were defined as clonotypes. MiTCR v1.1 was used to align the clonotypes against IMGT TRBV, TRBD and TRBJ reference segments. The analysis was restricted to V-J combinations with a frequency above 0.0001, which together covered 99% to 99.2% of the repertoires. A TCS score was defined as the ratio of F50 (clonal expansion) to E x V (chaos), with BLOSUM62-based TCRdist applied between CDR3 peptides within each V-J. Welch's t-statistics and random forest reduced several hundred V-J features to roughly 13, which were used in a naive Bayes classifier (R e1071). TCRdb reran the public reads through fastp at Q25 and MiXCR, keeping productive beta chains. Under each unique CDR3 protein, matching rows form one entry showing the most common genes and DNA. TCRdb, not the authors, supplied the V and J calls. This sample lists about 270,000 distinct CDR3 sequences; more than 20% were detected once. The ten largest clones take up 35% to 40% of the sample.

The chain is assembled from TRBV28 and TRBJ2-2, and possibly TRBD2, on 5 matching bases. The sequence was obtained from a woman between 35 and 50 years old with Graves' ophthalmopathy. The sample taken for sequencing was blood. CDR3 reads: CASRPATNTGELSF. The DNA sequence is as follows: TGTGCCAGCAGGCCGGCAACGAACACCGGGGAGCTGTCTTTT.